The sequence of this T cell receptor beta chain was determined in a study of CD8+ T cells in alopecia areata. General study findings and limits: Clonality exceeded that of normal scalp in lesional scalp, most notably in alopecia totalis/universalis.

Treatment reported: oral pan-JAK inhibitor, 5-10 mg twice daily. With regard to this clone: Its antigen remains unidentified.

Sequencing templates came from extracted RNA that was reverse transcribed into cDNA. Sequencing was performed with immunoSEQ multiplex PCR; in TCRdb, only in-frame clones are kept and a portion is missing. The sample carries some 150,000 clones, 58% recorded once. The CDR3 has 14 amino acids. The germline V gene has CDR1 GTSNPN and CDR2 SVGIG (reference sequence). V dropped 2 bases and J dropped 2; count of bases not matched to a gene: 6. This rearrangement joins TRBV30 to TRBJ2-7, with 7 positions matching TRBD1. The sample was CD4+ T cells sorted from blood, taken around week 55, from a patient treated with tofacitinib. This sequence originates from a human donor with alopecia areata. The CDR3 coding sequence is TGTGCCTGGAGTCGGTCAGGGGGAGCCTACGAGCAGTACTTC. This translates into CAWSRSGGAYEQYF.